What follows are 8 T cell receptor beta chains derived from one specimen sequenced in a study of blood T cell repertoires in COVID-19. Only in-frame clones appear in the TCRdb table, and some are missing; sequencing was by immunoSEQ multiplex PCR. The sample records roughly 250,000 clones, over 65% being singletons. Sequencing used peripheral blood. Receptors were obtained from a woman of 80 years or more with acute or convalescent COVID-19.

The CDR3 spells CAWIRGQGLSGEQYF. The CDR3 DNA reads TGTGCCTGGATAAGGGGGCAGGGTTTAAGTGGCGAGCAGTACTTC. This chain connects TRBV30 to TRBJ2-7; 7 bases are shared with TRBD1. The CDR3 runs to 15 residues. Germline-derived CDR1 and CDR2 are GTSNPN and SVGIG (reference sequence). J gave up 6 bases and V 4 bases, and 15 bases lay outside the gene matches.

The chain links TRBV15 to TRBJ2-6, with 11 bases lining up with TRBD1. CDR3 length: 21 amino acids. The V gene's germline CDR1 is LNHNV and CDR2 YYDKDF (reference sequence). V was pared by 0 bases and J by 2 bases, with 12 bases of the junction left unmatched. DNA for the CDR3: TGTGCCACCAGCAGAGATTTGTTCGGAGGACAGGGGGCCGCTGGGGCCAACGTCCTGACTTTC. Its translation: CATSRDLFGGQGAAGANVLTF.

V is TRBV25-1 and J is TRBJ2-3; maybe TRBD1 (6 bases). The CDR3 spans 15 residues. The V and J ends lost 3 bases and 2 bases respectively, with 12 bases between them. Germline V gene sequence: CDR1 MGHDK, CDR2 SYGVNS. The CDR3 is CASSDPRDITDTQYF. The CDR3 nucleotides are TGTGCCAGCAGTGATCCCCGGGACATCACAGATACGCAGTATTTT.

This clone has only a few counts. This chain uses TRBV15 with TRBJ1-2; 8 bases are shared with TRBD1. The CDR3 length is 14 residues. Germline V gives CDR1 LNHNV, CDR2 YYDKDF (reference sequence). The V and J ends lost 2 bases and 6 bases, in that order; junction bases with no gene match: 5. The CDR3 loop is CATSRSDRADGYTF. The DNA for the CDR3 is TGTGCCACCAGCAGATCGGACAGGGCCGATGGCTACACCTTC.

The rearrangement uses TRBV18 and TRBJ2-7, with 9 bases that match TRBD1. Germline V gene data show CDR1 as KGHSH and CDR2 as LQKENI. This CDR3 comprises 16 residues. V lost 3 bases to trimming and J lost 4 bases; unmatched junction nucleotides: 10. The CDR3 coding sequence is TGTGCCAGCTCACCGCTTCCGGGACAGGGAGTATACGAGCAGTACTTC. Encoded protein: CASSPLPGQGVYEQYF.

V and J are TRBV24-1 and TRBJ2-3; TRBD1 matches at 7 bases. CDR3 length equals 16 residues. The trim removed 5 bases at V and 5 bases at J, leaving 12 bases unmatched. CDR1 and CDR2 (germline): KGHDR, SFDVKD. As DNA, the CDR3 is TGTGCCACCAGTGCCCCCGGCAGGGGGAATGTAGATACGCAGTATTTT. It translates to CATSAPGRGNVDTQYF.

The rearrangement links TRBV4-1 to TRBJ2-5; 8 bases are a match to TRBD1. After removal of 1 base from V and 5 bases from J, the junction contained 6 bases not matched to a gene. The CDR3 totals 15 residues. CDR1 and CDR2 (germline): MGHRA, YSYEKL. CDR3 in amino acids: CASSQAGQGWETQYF. The CDR3 DNA follows: TGCGCCAGCAGCCAAGCAGGACAGGGATGGGAGACCCAGTACTTC.

The chain has TRBV9 and TRBJ1-6; 11 bases are a match to TRBD1. The CDR3 consists of 18 residues. Germline V gene lookup returns CDR1 SGDLS and CDR2 YYNGEE. V lost 3 bases, J lost 7 bases, and 12 bases stayed unmatched. CDR3 sequence: CASSAGTGGRRGNSPLHF. The CDR3 DNA follows: TGTGCCAGCAGCGCCGGGACAGGGGGAAGAAGGGGGAATTCACCCCTCCACTTT.